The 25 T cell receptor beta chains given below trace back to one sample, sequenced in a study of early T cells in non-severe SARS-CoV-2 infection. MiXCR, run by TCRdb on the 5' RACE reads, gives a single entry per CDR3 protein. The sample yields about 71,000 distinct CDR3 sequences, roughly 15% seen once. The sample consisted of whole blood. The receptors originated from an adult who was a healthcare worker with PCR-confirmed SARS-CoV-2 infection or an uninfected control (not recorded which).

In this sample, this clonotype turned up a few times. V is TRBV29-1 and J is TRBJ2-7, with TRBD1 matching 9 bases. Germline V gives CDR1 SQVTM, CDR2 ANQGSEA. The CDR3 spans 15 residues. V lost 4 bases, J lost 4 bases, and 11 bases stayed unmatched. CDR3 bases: TGCAGCGTTGTCCCGGGACAGGGCGTAAGTTACGAGCAGTACTTC. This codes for CSVVPGQGVSYEQYF.

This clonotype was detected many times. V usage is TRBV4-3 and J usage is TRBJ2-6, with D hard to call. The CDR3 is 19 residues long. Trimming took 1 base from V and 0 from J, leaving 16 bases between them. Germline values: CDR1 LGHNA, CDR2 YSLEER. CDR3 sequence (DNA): TGCGCCAGCAGCCAAGTCGGGTCAGGCCTTATCTCTGGGGCCAACGTCCTGACTTTC. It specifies CASSQVGSGLISGANVLTF.

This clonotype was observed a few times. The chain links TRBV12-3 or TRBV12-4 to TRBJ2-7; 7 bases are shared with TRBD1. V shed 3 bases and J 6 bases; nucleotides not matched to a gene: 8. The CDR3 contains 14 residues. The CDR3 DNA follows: TGTGCCAGCAGTTTCCTCAGGGGGATGGGCGAGCAGTACTTC. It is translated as CASSFLRGMGEQYF.

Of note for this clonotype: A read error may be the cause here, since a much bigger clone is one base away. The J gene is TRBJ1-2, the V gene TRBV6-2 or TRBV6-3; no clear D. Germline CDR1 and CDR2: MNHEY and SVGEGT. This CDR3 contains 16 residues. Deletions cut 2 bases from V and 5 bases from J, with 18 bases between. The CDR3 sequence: CASSYKVTPEPYGYTF. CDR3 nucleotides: TGTGCCAGCAGTTACAAAGTCACCCCGGAGCCTTATGGCTACACCTTC.

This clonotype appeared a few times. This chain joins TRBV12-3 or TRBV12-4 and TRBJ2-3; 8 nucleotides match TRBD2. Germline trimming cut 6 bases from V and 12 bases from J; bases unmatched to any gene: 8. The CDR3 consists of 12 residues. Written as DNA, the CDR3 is TGTGCCAGCAGCTCGGGGGCGGGGGGCCAGTATTTT. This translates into CASSSGAGGQYF.

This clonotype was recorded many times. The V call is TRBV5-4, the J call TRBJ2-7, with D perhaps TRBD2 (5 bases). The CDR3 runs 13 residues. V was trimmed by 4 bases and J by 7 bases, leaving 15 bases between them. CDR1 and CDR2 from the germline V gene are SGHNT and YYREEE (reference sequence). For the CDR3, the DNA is TGTGCCAGCAGCGGTAGGGCCCGAGGGGAGCAGTACTTC. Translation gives CASSGRARGEQYF. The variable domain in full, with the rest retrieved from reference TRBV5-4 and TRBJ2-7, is ETGVTQSPTHLIKTRGQQVTLRCSSQSGHNTVSWYQQALGQGPQFIFQYYREEENGRGNFPPRFSGLQFPNYSSELNVNALELDDSALYLCASSGRARGEQYFGPGTRLTVT.

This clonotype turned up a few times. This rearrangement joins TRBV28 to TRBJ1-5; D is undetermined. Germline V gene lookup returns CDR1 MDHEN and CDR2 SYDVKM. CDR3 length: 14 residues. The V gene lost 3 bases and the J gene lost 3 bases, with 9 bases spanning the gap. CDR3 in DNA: TGTGCCAGCAGTTTTTCAGGAACCAATCAGCCCCAGCATTTT. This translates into CASSFSGTNQPQHF.

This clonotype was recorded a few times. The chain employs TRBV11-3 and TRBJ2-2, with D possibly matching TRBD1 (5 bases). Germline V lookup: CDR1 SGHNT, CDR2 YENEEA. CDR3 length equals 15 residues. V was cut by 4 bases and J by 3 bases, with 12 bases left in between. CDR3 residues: CASSSGSGDTGELFF. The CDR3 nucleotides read TGTGCCAGCAGCTCAGGGTCTGGTGACACCGGGGAGCTGTTTTTT.

This CDR3 is CASSRPGQGSDTQYF. CDR3 nucleotides: TGTGCCAGCAGCCGCCCGGGACAGGGATCAGATACGCAGTATTTT. J is TRBJ2-3 and V is TRBV3-1; TRBD1 matches 9 bases. Germline assignment: CDR1 LGHDT and CDR2 YNNKEL (reference sequence). With V trimmed by 4 bases and J by 4 bases, 6 bases remained unmatched. The CDR3 is made up of 15 amino acids.

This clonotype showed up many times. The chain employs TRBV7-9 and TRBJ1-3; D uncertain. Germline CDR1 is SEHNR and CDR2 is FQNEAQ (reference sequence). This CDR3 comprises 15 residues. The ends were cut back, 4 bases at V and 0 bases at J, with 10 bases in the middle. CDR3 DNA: TGTGCCAGCAGCTATGACACCAACTCTGGAAACACCATATATTTT. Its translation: CASSYDTNSGNTIYF. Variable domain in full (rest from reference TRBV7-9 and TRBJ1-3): DTGVSQNPRHKITKRGQNVTFRCDPISEHNRLYWYRQTLGQGPEFLTYFQNEAQLEKSRLLSDRFSAERPKGSFSTLEIQRTEQGDSAMYLCASSYDTNSGNTIYFGEGSWLTVV.

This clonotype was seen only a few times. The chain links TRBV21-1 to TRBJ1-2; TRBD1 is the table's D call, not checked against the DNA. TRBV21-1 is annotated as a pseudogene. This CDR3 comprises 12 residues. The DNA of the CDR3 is TGTGCCAGCAGCAACCAGGGGTATGGCTACACCTTC. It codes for CASSNQGYGYTF.

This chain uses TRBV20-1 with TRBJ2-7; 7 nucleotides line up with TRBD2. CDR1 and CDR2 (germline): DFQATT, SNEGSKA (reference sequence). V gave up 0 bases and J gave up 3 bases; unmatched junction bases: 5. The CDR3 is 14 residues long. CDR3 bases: TGCAGTGCTAGAGATCTAGCGGATAACTACGAGCAGTACTTC. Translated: CSARDLADNYEQYF.

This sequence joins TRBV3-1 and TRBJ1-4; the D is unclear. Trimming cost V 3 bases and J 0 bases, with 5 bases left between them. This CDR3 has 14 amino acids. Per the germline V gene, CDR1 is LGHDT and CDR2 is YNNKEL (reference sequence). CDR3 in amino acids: CASSHLPTNEKLFF. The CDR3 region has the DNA TGTGCCAGCAGCCATTTGCCAACTAATGAAAAACTGTTTTTT.

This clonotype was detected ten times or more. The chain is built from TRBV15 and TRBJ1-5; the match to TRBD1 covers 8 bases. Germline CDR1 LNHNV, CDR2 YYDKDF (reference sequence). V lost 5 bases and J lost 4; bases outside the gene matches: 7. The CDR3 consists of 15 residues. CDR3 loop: CATSSDRGWNQPQHF. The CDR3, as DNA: TGTGCCACCAGCTCCGACAGGGGTTGGAATCAGCCCCAGCATTTT.

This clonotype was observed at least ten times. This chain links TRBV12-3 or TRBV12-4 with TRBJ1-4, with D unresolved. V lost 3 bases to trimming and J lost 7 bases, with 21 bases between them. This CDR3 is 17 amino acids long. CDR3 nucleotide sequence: TGTGCCAGCAGTTTCAATCGCTATCCGGTCCGGCGTGAAAAACTGTTTTTT. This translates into CASSFNRYPVRREKLFF.

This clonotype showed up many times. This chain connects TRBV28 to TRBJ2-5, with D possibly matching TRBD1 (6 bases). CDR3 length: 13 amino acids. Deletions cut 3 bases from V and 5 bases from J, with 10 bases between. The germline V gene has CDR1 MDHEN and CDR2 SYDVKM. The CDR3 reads CASSFRGSETQYF. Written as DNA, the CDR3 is TGTGCCAGCAGTTTTAGGGGGTCGGAGACCCAGTACTTC.

The CDR3 region has the DNA TGCAGCGTCAGAGGGGGCGCGAGCACTGAAGCTTTCTTT. This encodes CSVRGGASTEAFF. The genes are TRBV29-1 and TRBJ1-1; 7 nucleotides agree with TRBD1. Trimming cost V 6 bases and J 4 bases; bases outside gene matches: 8. Germline V lookup: CDR1 SQVTM, CDR2 ANQGSEA. The CDR3 loop spans 13 amino acids.

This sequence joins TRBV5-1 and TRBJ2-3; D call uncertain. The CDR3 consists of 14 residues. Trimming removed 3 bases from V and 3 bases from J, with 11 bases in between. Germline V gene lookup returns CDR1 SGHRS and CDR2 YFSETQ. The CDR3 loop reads CASSSVGWTDTQYF. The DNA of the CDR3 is TGCGCCAGCAGCTCGGTGGGATGGACAGATACGCAGTATTTT.

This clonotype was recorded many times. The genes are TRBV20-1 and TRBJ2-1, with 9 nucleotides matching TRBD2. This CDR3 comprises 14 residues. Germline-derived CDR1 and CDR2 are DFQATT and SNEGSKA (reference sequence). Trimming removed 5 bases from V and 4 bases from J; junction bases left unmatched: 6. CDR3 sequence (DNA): TGCAGTGCTCAAAGCGGGGGGCCATACAATGAGCAGTTCTTC. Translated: CSAQSGGPYNEQFF.

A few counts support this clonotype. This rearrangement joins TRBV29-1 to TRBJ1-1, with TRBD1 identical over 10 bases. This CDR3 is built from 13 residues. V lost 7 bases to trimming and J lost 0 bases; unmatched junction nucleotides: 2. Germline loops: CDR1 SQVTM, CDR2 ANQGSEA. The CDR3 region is CSGDRGLNTEAFF. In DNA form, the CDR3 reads TGCAGCGGCGACAGGGGGCTGAACACTGAAGCTTTCTTT.

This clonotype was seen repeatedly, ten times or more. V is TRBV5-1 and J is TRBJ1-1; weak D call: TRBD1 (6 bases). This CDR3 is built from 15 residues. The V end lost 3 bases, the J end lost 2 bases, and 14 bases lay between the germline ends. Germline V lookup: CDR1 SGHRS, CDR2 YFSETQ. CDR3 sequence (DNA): TGCGCCAGCAGCTCACCCCAGGGGACAAACACTGAAGCTTTCTTT. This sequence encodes CASSSPQGTNTEAFF.

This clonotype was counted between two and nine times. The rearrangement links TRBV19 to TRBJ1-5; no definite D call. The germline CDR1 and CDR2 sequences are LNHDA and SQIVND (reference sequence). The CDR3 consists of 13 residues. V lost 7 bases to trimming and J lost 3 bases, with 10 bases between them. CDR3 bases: TGTGCCAGTATCCGGGAGCCCAATCAGCCCCAGCATTTT. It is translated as CASIREPNQPQHF.

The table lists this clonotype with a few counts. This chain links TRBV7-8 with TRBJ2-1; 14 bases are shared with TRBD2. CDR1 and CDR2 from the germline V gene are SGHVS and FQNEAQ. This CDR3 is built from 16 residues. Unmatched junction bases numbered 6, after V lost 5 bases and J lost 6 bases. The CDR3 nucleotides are TGTGCCAGCAGCCTCACGGGGACTAGCGGGAGCAATGAGCAGTTCTTC. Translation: CASSLTGTSGSNEQFF.

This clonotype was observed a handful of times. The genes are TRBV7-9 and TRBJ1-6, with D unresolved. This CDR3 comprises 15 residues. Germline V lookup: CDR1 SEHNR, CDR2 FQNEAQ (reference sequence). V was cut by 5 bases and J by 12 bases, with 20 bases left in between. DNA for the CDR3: TGTGCCAGCAGCCATTATGGGGAGACCCGTCGACCCCTCCACTTT. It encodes CASSHYGETRRPLHF.

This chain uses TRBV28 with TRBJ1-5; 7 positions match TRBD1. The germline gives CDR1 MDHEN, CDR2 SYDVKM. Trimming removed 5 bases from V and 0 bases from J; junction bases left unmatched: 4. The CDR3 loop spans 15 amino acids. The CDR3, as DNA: TGTGCCAGCAGTCATCACAGGGGTAGCAATCAGCCCCAGCATTTT. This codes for CASSHHRGSNQPQHF.